The 2 T cell receptor beta chains below were found in one sample sequenced in a study of early T cells in non-severe SARS-CoV-2 infection. TCRdb fed the 5' RACE reads into MiXCR, producing one record per CDR3 protein. The data contain 100,000 to 120,000 distinct CDR3 sequences, 12% of them seen just once; the ten biggest clones take up 3% to 3.5%. Sequencing input: whole blood. The receptor set was obtained from an adult who was a healthcare worker with PCR-confirmed SARS-CoV-2 infection or an uninfected control (not recorded which).

The V gene is TRBV20-1, the J gene TRBJ2-1; maybe TRBD1 (6 bases). Germline CDR1 is DFQATT and CDR2 is SNEGSKA (reference sequence). V shed 4 bases and J shed 10 bases, with 17 bases lying between them. The CDR3 is 13 amino acids. Written as DNA, the CDR3 is TGCAGTGCTATACAGGGTTTGTCAGAGGAGCAGTTCTTC. Protein product: CSAIQGLSEEQFF.

This clonotype was counted at least ten times. The rearrangement links TRBV5-5 to TRBJ2-7, with D possibly matching TRBD2 (6 bases). The CDR3 spans 15 residues. CDR1 is SGHKS and CDR2 is YYEKEE in the germline V gene (reference sequence). The V and J ends lost 0 bases and 0 bases respectively, with 10 bases between them. The CDR3 DNA sequence: TGTGCCAGCAGCTTGGAGGGACTCACCTCCTACGAGCAGTACTTC. Its translation: CASSLEGLTSYEQYF.